This T cell receptor beta chain was found in a study of blood T cell repertoires in COVID-19. The V gene lost 6 bases and the J gene lost 0 bases, with 10 bases spanning the gap. Germline V gives CDR1 MDHEN, CDR2 SYDVKM. The CDR3 covers 14 residues. Some clones are missing from TCRdb's copy, which holds only in-frame ones; the method was immunoSEQ multiplex PCR. The sample lists roughly 50,000 clones, roughly 85% occurring once. The sample consisted of peripheral blood. The receptor's source is a woman at least 80 years old with COVID-19, enrolled during active disease. The chain links TRBV28 to TRBJ2-3, with D tentatively TRBD2 (6 bases). The chain's CDR3 is CASSLSGSTDTQYF. The CDR3 nucleotides are TGTGCCAGCAGCCTTAGCGGAAGCACAGATACGCAGTATTTT.